The clone carrying this T cell receptor beta chain has at least ten counts. Its antigen is unidentified. This entry comes from a study of Graves' ophthalmopathy and Graves' hyperthyroidism. Study-level points and caveats: The model achieved approximately 71% sensitivity and roughly 72% specificity for ophthalmopathy progression. Blood was where most expanded thyroid clonotypes above 0.001 frequency also turned up.

TCR beta CDR3 amplification used RNA transcripts. HTBI primers served in a first-round RT-PCR, which a second-round multiplex PCR followed. TCRdb ran MiXCR on the multiplex PCR reads and lists one entry per CDR3 protein. Among approximately 150,000 distinct CDR3 sequences listed, about two fifths were seen once. Germline assignment: CDR1 SGHRS and CDR2 YFSETQ. The V end was cut by 4 bases, the J end by 2 bases, with 16 bases between. The CDR3 totals 15 residues. The V and J genes are TRBV5-1 and TRBJ2-7, with D possibly matching TRBD1 (5 bases). The sequence came from a man between 25 and 39 years old with Graves' ophthalmopathy. The sample consisted of peripheral blood. The CDR3 DNA is TGCGCCAGCAGCGGCAGGAGTTGGGGCCCCTACGAGCAGTACTTC. Residues: CASSGRSWGPYEQYF.